Following are 21 T cell receptor beta chains from one sample sequenced in a study of control samples from healthy donors and cancer patients. Libraries were prepared by immunoSEQ multiplex PCR; TCRdb keeps only in-frame clonotypes and omits some of them. There are 95,000 to 150,000 clones in the sample; around 90% occur only once, and about 40% lies in the top ten. The sequenced sample consisted of blood. Receptor source: a middle-aged man in good health.

The chain links TRBV12-3 or TRBV12-4 to TRBJ2-5, with D unclear. Deletions cut 6 bases from V and 9 bases from J, with 8 bases between. The CDR3 loop spans 10 amino acids. CDR3 nucleotide sequence: TGTGCCAGCAGGGGTGAAGCCCAGTACTTC. Translated, it gives CASRGEAQYF.

Notes on this clone: Other DNA sequences from this sample encode an identical CDR3 as well. The chain joins TRBV9 to TRBJ1-2, with 8 nucleotides matching TRBD1. Trimming at V came to 0 bases and at J to 5 bases, leaving 3 bases not matched to a gene. The CDR3 consists of 14 residues. Germline-derived CDR1 and CDR2 are SGDLS and YYNGEE. The CDR3 DNA sequence: TGTGCCAGCAGCGTAGACGACAGGGGTTATGGCTACACCTTC. This codes for CASSVDDRGYGYTF. The full variable domain, its missing parts supplied by reference TRBV9 and TRBJ1-2, is DSGVTQTPKHLITATGQRVTLRCSPRSGDLSVYWYQQSLDQGLQFLIQYYNGEERAKGNILERFSAQQFPDLHSELNLSSLELGDSALYFCASSVDDRGYGYTFGSGTRLTVV.

The chain has TRBV5-1 and TRBJ2-7; no reliable D call. Germline-derived CDR1 and CDR2 are SGHRS and YFSETQ. V gave up 2 bases and J gave up 7 bases, with 13 bases separating them. The CDR3 sequence is 13 residues long. DNA of the CDR3: TGCGCCAGCAGCTTATTGGGCTTGAGGGAGCAGTACTTC. Its translation: CASSLLGLREQYF.

The chain combines TRBV6-5 with TRBJ1-6; no clear D gene. CDR1 and CDR2 (germline): MNHEY, SVGAGI. This CDR3 region has 16 residues. The V and J ends lost 2 bases and 3 bases respectively, with 11 bases between them. CDR3 bases: TGTGCCAGCAGTTACGTGAGTTTCCGCTATAATTCACCCCTCCACTTT. The encoded protein is CASSYVSFRYNSPLHF.

V and J are TRBV5-1 and TRBJ1-2; tentative D call: TRBD1 (6 bases). The germline V gene has CDR1 SGHRS and CDR2 YFSETQ. V was pared by 6 bases and J by 5 bases, with 17 bases between. The CDR3 is 14 amino acids. The DNA for the CDR3 is TGCGCCAGCAATACAGGGTCGGGACCATATGGCTACACCTTC. It yields the protein CASNTGSGPYGYTF.

The chain is built from TRBV10-3 and TRBJ1-2, with TRBD1 matching 7 bases. J was trimmed by 3 bases and V by 2 bases; bases with no gene match: 6. The CDR3 extends over 15 amino acids. CDR1 and CDR2 (germline): ENHRY, SYGVKD. CDR3 loop: CAISEREGAHYGYTF. The CDR3 bases are TGTGCCATCAGTGAGCGTGAGGGGGCGCACTATGGCTACACCTTC.

In DNA form, the CDR3 reads TGTGCCAGCAGTGATAGGGGGCCCCATCAGCCCCAGCATTTT. It codes for CASSDRGPHQPQHF. This chain connects TRBV25-1 to TRBJ1-5, with TRBD1 matching 7 bases. The V gene's germline CDR1 is MGHDK and CDR2 SYGVNS. The J segment lost 5 bases and the V segment lost 3 bases, leaving 4 bases of the junction unmatched. The CDR3 is 14 amino acids.

This chain links TRBV19 with TRBJ2-3; possibly TRBD2 for D (5 bases). Germline-derived CDR1 and CDR2 are LNHDA and SQIVND (reference sequence). The CDR3 has 16 residues. The ends were cut back, 5 bases at V and 2 bases at J, with 17 bases in the middle. The chain's CDR3 is CASSPEGGSPTDTQYF. The CDR3, as DNA: TGTGCCAGTAGTCCCGAAGGAGGCAGCCCCACAGATACGCAGTATTTT.

The chain couples TRBV30 to TRBJ1-1, with 7 bases identical to TRBD1. This CDR3 has 13 amino acids. Germline CDR1 GTSNPN, CDR2 SVGIG (reference sequence). V gave up 0 bases and J gave up 5 bases; unmatched junction bases: 3. The CDR3: CAWSVWDSTEAFF. CDR3 DNA sequence: TGTGCCTGGAGTGTTTGGGACAGTACTGAAGCTTTCTTT.

The V and J genes are TRBV27 and TRBJ1-2, with D possibly being TRBD1 (6 bases). The CDR3 consists of 13 residues. Between the trimmed V and J ends, which lost 4 bases and 8 bases, there was a span of 14 bases. Germline V lookup: CDR1 MNHEY, CDR2 SMNVEV (reference sequence). CDR3 residues: CASSSSGGRGYTF. The CDR3 bases are TGTGCCAGCAGTTCTAGTGGGGGCAGGGGCTACACCTTC.

J is TRBJ1-1 and V is TRBV18, with D maybe TRBD1 (6 bases). CDR3 size: 18 residues. Germline V lookup: CDR1 KGHSH, CDR2 LQKENI. The V end was cut by 8 bases, the J end by 1 base, with 26 bases between. In DNA form, the CDR3 reads TGTGCCAGCGCCGATCCAGGGGTTACCTTTCACTCGAACACTGAAGCTTTCTTT. Protein: CASADPGVTFHSNTEAFF.

The chain joins TRBV16 to TRBJ2-6, with D hard to call. Germline loops: CDR1 KGHSY, CDR2 FQNENV. The CDR3 runs 18 residues. V gave up 4 bases and J gave up 0 bases, with 16 bases separating them. The CDR3 region has the DNA TGTGCCAGCAGCCTCTCAAGAGAGGAAACCTCTGGGGCCAACGTCCTGACTTTC. Translated: CASSLSREETSGANVLTF.

This clone appeared once. The chain is built from TRBV4-1 and TRBJ2-3, with 10 bases that match TRBD2. Germline V gene data show CDR1 as MGHRA and CDR2 as YSYEKL. CDR3 length equals 16 residues. The V gene end was trimmed by 0 bases and the J gene end by 7 bases; junction bases not matched to a gene: 7. The CDR3 region is CASSQEGAGGPYTQYF. CDR3 nucleotide sequence: TGCGCCAGCAGCCAAGAGGGAGCGGGGGGGCCTTATACGCAGTATTTT.

This clone was counted a single time. The chain recombines TRBV6-5 with TRBJ2-5; 8 nucleotides agree with TRBD1. V was pared by 3 bases and J by 4 bases, with 4 bases of the junction left unmatched. The CDR3 extends over 14 amino acids. Germline V gene lookup returns CDR1 MNHEY and CDR2 SVGAGI. CDR3 loop: CASSYYQGAETQYF. CDR3 bases: TGTGCCAGCAGTTATTACCAGGGGGCAGAGACCCAGTACTTC.

The chain is built from TRBV5-1 and TRBJ1-2, with D unresolved. The CDR3 length is 15 residues. The V gene's germline CDR1 is SGHRS and CDR2 YFSETQ. With 0 bases removed from V and 0 bases from J, the gap between germline ends came to 9 bases. CDR3 in DNA: TGCGCCAGCAGCTTGGCCATCAGTTCTAACTATGGCTACACCTTC. Translated, it gives CASSLAISSNYGYTF.

The chain combines TRBV20-1 with TRBJ1-2, with 7 bases lining up with TRBD1. Germline trimming cut 3 bases from V and 0 bases from J; bases unmatched to any gene: 4. Germline CDR1 DFQATT, CDR2 SNEGSKA (reference sequence). The CDR3 has 14 amino acids. DNA of the CDR3: TGCAGTGCTAGTGAGACAGGGACTAACTATGGCTACACCTTC. This gives the protein CSASETGTNYGYTF.

In regard to this clone: A single base separates this from a much larger clone, so it may be a read error. The same CDR3 can be traced to other DNA sequences in this sample. The genes are TRBV27 and TRBJ1-5; no clear D. This CDR3 is 13 amino acids long. With 2 bases removed from V and 0 bases from J, the gap between germline ends came to 2 bases. Germline loops: CDR1 MNHEY, CDR2 SMNVEV (reference sequence). This CDR3 reads CASSLSSNQPQHF. The CDR3 coding sequence is TGTGCCAGCAGTTTAAGTAGCAATCAGCCCCAGCATTTT.

CDR3 DNA sequence: TGTGCCACCAGCACGGAGAACTATGGCTACACCTTC. This translates into CATSTENYGYTF. J is TRBJ1-2 and V is TRBV15; D is undetermined. CDR3 length: 12 residues. Germline V gene data show CDR1 as LNHNV and CDR2 as YYDKDF (reference sequence). The ends were cut back, 4 bases at V and 2 bases at J, with 5 bases in the middle.

This clone has just one count. The V gene is TRBV27, the J gene TRBJ1-1; no clear D. Germline V gene lookup returns CDR1 MNHEY and CDR2 SMNVEV (reference sequence). V shed 2 bases and J shed 0 bases, with 7 bases lying between them. The CDR3 is 14 amino acids. The CDR3 reads CASSLTQVNTEAFF. For the CDR3, the DNA is TGTGCCAGCAGTTTAACTCAGGTGAACACTGAAGCTTTCTTT.

Of note for this clone: Other nucleotide sequences in the sample specify the same CDR3. CDR3 bases: TGTGCCACCAGTGATAGGGACAGGGGAAACAATGAGCAGTTCTTC. This codes for CATSDRDRGNNEQFF. The chain combines TRBV24-1 with TRBJ2-1; 10 bases fit TRBD1. The CDR3 is 15 residues long. Trimming took 3 bases from V and 5 from J; bases not matched to a gene: 3. Per germline, CDR1 KGHDR and CDR2 SFDVKD.

The chain combines TRBV12-5 with TRBJ2-3; D is tentatively TRBD1 or TRBD2 (7 bases each). CDR1 and CDR2 from the germline V gene are LGHNT and FRNRAP. The V and J ends lost 3 bases and 6 bases respectively, with 16 bases between them. This CDR3 has 15 amino acids. The CDR3 loop is CASGFQGGAGDTQYF. CDR3 DNA: TGTGCTAGTGGTTTCCAGGGGGGGGCAGGTGATACGCAGTATTTT.